The 6 T cell receptor beta chains reported below all come from one sample, sequenced in a study of T cells in Graves' hyperthyroidism and ophthalmopathy. Amplified TCR beta CDR3 regions derived from RNA transcripts. Initially, a first-round RT-PCR of the TCR CDR3 employed the HTBI primer set. TCRdb processed the multiplex PCR reads anew with MiXCR; each CDR3 protein has one entry. The data hold roughly 840,000 distinct CDR3 sequences, with around 39% observed a single time. The sequenced sample was blood. These receptors all stem from a man aged 18 to 30 with Graves' hyperthyroidism.

In its sample, this clonotype was seen a few times. The chain joins TRBV20-1 to TRBJ2-2; 8 nucleotides line up with TRBD2. CDR3 size: 13 residues. Germline CDR1 DFQATT, CDR2 SNEGSKA (reference sequence). V trimming: 7 bases; J trimming: 5 bases; junction bases outside the gene matches: 6. Here the CDR3 DNA reads TGCAGTGTCACCACGGGAGGGACCGGGGAGCTGTTTTTT. Translation gives CSVTTGGTGELFF.

In the case of this clonotype: Because the CDR3 is missing its conserved closing phenylalanine or tryptophan, this is likely a read error. Because the CDR3's place on the DNA is in doubt, the DNA is left out and the CDR3 is given as listed by TCRdb. This sequence joins TRBV15 and TRBJ1-1. CDR1 and CDR2 from the germline V gene are LNHNV and YYDKDF (reference sequence). The CDR3 extends over 8 residues, inclusive of both ends. The CDR3 loop is CATSRDIT.

This clonotype was picked up a small number of times. As DNA, the CDR3 is TGTGCCAGCCGAAAGGGAGGGCTCCTCAACACCGGGGAGCTGTTTTTT. This translates into CASRKGGLLNTGELFF. The chain is built from TRBV6-6 and TRBJ2-2, with 7 bases lining up with TRBD2. CDR1 and CDR2 from the germline V gene are MNHNY and SVGAGI (reference sequence). The CDR3 has 16 amino acids. V shed 8 bases and J 2 bases; nucleotides not matched to a gene: 11.

This clonotype was recorded many times. The J gene is TRBJ1-1, the V gene TRBV15, with a weak D call TRBD1 (5 bases). V lost 0 bases to trimming and J lost 8 bases, with 13 bases between them. The CDR3 has 14 amino acids. Per germline, CDR1 LNHNV and CDR2 YYDKDF (reference sequence). Here the CDR3 DNA reads TGTGCCACCAGCAGAGATCTGACGCAGGGCGAAGCTTTCTTT. Its protein product is CATSRDLTQGEAFF.

This clonotype was counted many times. This chain uses TRBV2 with TRBJ2-7, with TRBD1 as a possible D gene (6 bases). The germline V gene has CDR1 SNHLY and CDR2 FYNNEI. V lost 10 bases to trimming and J lost 4 bases, with 14 bases between them. CDR3 length equals 12 residues. As DNA, the CDR3 is TGTGCCACCGCCTTACAGGGTTACGAGCAGTACTTC. Its protein product is CATALQGYEQYF. The full variable domain, completed using reference TRBV2 and TRBJ2-7, is EPEVTQTPSHQVTQMGQEVILRCVPISNHLYFYWYRQILGQKVEFLVSFYNNEISEKSEIFDDQFSVERPDGSNFTLKIRSTKLEDSAMYFCATALQGYEQYFGPGTRLTVT.

The chain is built from TRBV7-9 and TRBJ2-2; D is undetermined. This CDR3 spans 15 amino acids. Germline loops: CDR1 SEHNR, CDR2 FQNEAQ (reference sequence). Trimming took 6 bases from V and 4 from J, leaving 15 bases between them. In DNA form, the CDR3 reads TGTGCCAGCAGTTTATGGGCCTCGGGCACCGGGGAGCTGTTTTTT. Protein sequence: CASSLWASGTGELFF.